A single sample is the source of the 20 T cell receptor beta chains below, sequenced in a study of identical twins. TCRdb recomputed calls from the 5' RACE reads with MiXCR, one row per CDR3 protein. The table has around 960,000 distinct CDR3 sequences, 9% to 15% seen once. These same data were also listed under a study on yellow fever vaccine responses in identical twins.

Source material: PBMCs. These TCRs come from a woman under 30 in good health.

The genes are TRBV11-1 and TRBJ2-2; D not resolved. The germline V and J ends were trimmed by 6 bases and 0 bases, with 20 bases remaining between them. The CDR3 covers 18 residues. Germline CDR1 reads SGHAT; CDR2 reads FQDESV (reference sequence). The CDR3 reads CASRPRNTQSSNTGELFF. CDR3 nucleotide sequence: TGTGCCAGCAGACCTCGGAACACCCAATCATCGAACACCGGGGAGCTGTTTTTT.

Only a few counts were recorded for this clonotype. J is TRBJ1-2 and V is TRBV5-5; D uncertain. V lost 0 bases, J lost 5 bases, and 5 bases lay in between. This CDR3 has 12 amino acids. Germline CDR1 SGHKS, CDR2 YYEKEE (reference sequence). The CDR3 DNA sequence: TGTGCCAGCAGCTTGGAGGTTTATGGCTACACCTTC. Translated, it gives CASSLEVYGYTF.

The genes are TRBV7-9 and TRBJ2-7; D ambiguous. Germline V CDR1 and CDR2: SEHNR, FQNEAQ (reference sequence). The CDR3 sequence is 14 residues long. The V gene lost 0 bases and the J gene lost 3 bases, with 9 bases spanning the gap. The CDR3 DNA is TGTGCCAGCAGCTTAGCTGGGGTACTCTACGAGCAGTACTTC. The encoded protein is CASSLAGVLYEQYF.

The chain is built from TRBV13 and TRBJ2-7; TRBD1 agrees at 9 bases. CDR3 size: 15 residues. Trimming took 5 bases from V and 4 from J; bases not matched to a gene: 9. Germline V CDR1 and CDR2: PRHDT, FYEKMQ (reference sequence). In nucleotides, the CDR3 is TGTGCCAGCAGCCCACCCCGGGACAGGGTTTACGAGCAGTACTTC. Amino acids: CASSPPRDRVYEQYF.

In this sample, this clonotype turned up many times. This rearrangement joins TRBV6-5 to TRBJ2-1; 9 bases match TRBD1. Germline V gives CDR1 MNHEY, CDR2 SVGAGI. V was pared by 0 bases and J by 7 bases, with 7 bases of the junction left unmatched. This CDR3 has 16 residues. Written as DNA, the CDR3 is TGTGCCAGCAGTTACTCACGGACAGGGGTTAAGAATGAGCAGTTCTTC. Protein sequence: CASSYSRTGVKNEQFF.

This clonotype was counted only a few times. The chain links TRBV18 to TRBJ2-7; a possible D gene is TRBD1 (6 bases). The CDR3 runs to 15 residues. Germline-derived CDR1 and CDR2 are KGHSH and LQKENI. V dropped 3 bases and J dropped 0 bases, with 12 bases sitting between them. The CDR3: CASSPRQESSYEQYF. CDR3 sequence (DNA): TGTGCCAGCTCACCCCGACAGGAGAGCTCCTACGAGCAGTACTTC.

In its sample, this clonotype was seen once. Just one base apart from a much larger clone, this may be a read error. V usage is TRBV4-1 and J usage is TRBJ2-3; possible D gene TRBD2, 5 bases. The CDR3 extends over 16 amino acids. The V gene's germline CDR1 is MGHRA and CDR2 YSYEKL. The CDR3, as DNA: TGCGCCAGCAGCCAAGAGGCAGGTTCTAGCACAGATGCGCAGTATTTT. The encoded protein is CASSQEAGSSTDAQYF.

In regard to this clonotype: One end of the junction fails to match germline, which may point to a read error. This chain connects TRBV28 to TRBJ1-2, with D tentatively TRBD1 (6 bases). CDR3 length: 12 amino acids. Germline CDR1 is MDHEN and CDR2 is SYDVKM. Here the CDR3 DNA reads TGTGCCAGCAGTTTAATAACAGGGCGCTTAGCCTTC. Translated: CASSLITGRLAF.

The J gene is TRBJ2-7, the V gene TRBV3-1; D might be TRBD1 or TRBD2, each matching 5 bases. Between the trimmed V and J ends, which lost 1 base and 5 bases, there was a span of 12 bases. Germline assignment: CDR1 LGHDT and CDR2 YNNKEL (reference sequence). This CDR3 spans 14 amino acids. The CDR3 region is CASSQVEGRDEQYF. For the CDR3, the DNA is TGTGCCAGCAGCCAAGTAGAGGGCAGGGACGAGCAGTACTTC.

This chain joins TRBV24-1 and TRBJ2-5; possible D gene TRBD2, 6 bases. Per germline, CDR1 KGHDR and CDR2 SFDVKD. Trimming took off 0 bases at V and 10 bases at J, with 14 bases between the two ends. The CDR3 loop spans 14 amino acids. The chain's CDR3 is CATSDLVYVRGQYF. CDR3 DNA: TGTGCCACCAGTGATTTGGTGTATGTGCGGGGCCAGTACTTC.

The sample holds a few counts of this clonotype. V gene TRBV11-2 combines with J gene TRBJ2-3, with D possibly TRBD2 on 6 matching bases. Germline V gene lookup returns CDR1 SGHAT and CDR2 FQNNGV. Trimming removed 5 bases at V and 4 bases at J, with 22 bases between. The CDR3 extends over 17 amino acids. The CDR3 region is CASSTPAGQSGADTQYF. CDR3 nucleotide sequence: TGTGCCAGCAGCACCCCTGCGGGCCAGTCGGGAGCAGATACGCAGTATTTT.

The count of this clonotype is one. CDR3 sequence: CASSFRQGNSGANVLTF. CDR3 coding DNA: TGTGCCAGCAGCTTCCGACAGGGGAACTCTGGGGCCAACGTCCTGACTTTC. The chain employs TRBV5-5 and TRBJ2-6; 8 bases map to TRBD1. The CDR3 consists of 17 residues. The V segment lost 2 bases and the J segment 0 bases; nucleotides outside the gene matches: 4. Looked up from germline, CDR1 is SGHKS and CDR2 is YYEKEE (reference sequence).

CDR3 region: CASSPDREINQPQHF. The CDR3 region has the DNA TGTGCCAGCAGCCCAGACAGGGAGATTAATCAGCCCCAGCATTTT. The chain links TRBV14 to TRBJ1-5; 7 bases match TRBD1. V dropped 4 bases and J dropped 4; count of bases not matched to a gene: 7. The CDR3 spans 15 residues. Germline values: CDR1 SGHDN, CDR2 FVKESK. Complete variable domain (other parts from reference TRBV14 and TRBJ1-5): EAGVTQFPSHSVIEKGQTVTLRCDPISGHDNLYWYRRVMGKEIKFLLHFVKESKQDESGMPNNRFLAERTGGTYSTLKVQPAELEDSGVYFCASSPDREINQPQHFGDGTRLSIL.

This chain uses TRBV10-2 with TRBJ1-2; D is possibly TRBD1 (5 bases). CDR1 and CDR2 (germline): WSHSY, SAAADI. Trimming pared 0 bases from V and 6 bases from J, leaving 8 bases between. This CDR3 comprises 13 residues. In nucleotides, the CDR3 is TGCGCCAGCAGTGAGTCAGGGGTCCATGGCTACACCTTC. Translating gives CASSESGVHGYTF.

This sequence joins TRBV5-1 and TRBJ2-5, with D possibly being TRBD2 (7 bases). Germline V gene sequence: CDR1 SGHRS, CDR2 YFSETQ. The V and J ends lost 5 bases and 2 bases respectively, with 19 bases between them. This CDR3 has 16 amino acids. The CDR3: CASSQGGANIQETQYF. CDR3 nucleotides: TGCGCCAGCAGTCAAGGGGGGGCAAACATACAAGAGACCCAGTACTTC.

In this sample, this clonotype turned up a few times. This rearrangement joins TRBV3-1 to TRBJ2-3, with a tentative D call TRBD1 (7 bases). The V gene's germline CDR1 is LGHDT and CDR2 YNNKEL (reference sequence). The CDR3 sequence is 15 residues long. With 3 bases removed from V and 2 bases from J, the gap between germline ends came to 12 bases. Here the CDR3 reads CASSQRDSNTDTQYF. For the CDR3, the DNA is TGTGCCAGCAGCCAGCGGGACAGTAACACAGATACGCAGTATTTT.

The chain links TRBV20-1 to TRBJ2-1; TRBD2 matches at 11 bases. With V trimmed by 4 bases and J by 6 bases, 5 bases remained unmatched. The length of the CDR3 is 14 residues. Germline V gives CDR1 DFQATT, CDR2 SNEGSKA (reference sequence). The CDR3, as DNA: TGCAGTGCTAACCTAGCGGGAGGTGGCAATGAGCAGTTCTTC. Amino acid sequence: CSANLAGGGNEQFF.

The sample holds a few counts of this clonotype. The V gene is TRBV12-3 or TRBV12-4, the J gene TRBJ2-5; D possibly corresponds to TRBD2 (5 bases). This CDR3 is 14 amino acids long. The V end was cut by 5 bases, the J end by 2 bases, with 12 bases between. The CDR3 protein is CASSPGLEQETQYF. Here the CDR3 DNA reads TGTGCCAGCAGTCCAGGACTCGAGCAAGAGACCCAGTACTTC.

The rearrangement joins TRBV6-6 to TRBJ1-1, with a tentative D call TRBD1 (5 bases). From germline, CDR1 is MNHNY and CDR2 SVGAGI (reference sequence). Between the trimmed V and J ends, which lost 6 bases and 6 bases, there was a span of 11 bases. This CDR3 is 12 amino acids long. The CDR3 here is CASRLQGPEAFF. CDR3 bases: TGTGCCAGCAGACTTCAGGGACCTGAAGCTTTCTTT.

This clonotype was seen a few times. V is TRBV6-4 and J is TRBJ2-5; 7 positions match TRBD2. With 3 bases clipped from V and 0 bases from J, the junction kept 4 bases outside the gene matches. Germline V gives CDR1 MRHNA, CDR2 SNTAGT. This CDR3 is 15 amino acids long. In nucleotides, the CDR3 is TGTGCCAGCAGTGAGGGTACTAGCGACCAAGAGACCCAGTACTTC. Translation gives CASSEGTSDQETQYF.